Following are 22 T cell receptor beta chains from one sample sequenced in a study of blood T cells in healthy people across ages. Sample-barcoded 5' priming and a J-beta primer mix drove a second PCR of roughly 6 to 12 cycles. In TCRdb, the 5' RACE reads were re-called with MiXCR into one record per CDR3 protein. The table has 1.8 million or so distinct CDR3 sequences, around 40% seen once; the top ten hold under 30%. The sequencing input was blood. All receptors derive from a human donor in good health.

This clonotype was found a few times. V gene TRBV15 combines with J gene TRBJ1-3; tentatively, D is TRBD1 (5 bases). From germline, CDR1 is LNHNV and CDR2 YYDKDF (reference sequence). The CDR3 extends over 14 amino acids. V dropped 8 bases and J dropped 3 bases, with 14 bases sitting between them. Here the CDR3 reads CATRRRQNGNTIYF. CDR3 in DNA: TGTGCCACCCGGAGGAGACAGAATGGAAACACCATATATTTT.

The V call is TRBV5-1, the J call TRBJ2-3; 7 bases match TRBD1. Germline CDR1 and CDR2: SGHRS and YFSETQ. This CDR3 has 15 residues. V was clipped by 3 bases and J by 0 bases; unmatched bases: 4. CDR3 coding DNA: TGCGCCAGCAGCTACGAGGGGGCTAGCACAGATACGCAGTATTTT. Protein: CASSYEGASTDTQYF.

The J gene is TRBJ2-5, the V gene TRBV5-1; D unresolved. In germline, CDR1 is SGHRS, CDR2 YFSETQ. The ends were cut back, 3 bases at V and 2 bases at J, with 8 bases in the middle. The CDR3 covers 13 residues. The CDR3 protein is CASSWRYQETQYF. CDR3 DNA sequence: TGCGCCAGCAGCTGGCGTTATCAAGAGACCCAGTACTTC.

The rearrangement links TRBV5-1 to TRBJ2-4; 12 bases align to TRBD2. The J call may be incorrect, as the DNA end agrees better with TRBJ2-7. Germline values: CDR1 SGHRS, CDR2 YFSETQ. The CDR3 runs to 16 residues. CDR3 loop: CASPSRLAGAQCEQYF. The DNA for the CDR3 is TGCGCCAGCCCCTCCAGACTAGCGGGGGCCCAATGCGAGCAGTACTTC.

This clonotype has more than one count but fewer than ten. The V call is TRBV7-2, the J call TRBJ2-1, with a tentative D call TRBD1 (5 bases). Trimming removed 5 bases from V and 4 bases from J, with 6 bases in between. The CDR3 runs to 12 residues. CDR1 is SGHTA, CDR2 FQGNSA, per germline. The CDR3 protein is CASSRQYNEQFF. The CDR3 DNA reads TGTGCCAGCAGCCGACAGTACAATGAGCAGTTCTTC. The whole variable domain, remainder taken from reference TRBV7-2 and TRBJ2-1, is GAGVSQSPSNKVTEKGKDVELRCDPISGHTALYWYRQSLGQGLEFLIYFQGNSAPDKSGLPSDRFSAERTGGSVSTLTIQRTQQEDSAVYLCASSRQYNEQFFGPGTRLTVL.

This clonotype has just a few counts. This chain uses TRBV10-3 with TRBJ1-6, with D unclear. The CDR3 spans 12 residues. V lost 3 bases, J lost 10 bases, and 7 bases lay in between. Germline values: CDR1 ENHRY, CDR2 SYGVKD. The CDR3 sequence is CAISDGESPLHF. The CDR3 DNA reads TGTGCCATCAGTGATGGCGAGTCACCCCTCCACTTT.

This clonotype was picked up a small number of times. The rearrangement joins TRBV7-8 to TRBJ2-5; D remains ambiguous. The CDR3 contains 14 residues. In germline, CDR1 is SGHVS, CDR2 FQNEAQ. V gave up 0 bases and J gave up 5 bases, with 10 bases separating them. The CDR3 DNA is TGTGCCAGCAGCTTAGCAGGGATAGTGGAGACCCAGTACTTC. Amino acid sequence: CASSLAGIVETQYF.

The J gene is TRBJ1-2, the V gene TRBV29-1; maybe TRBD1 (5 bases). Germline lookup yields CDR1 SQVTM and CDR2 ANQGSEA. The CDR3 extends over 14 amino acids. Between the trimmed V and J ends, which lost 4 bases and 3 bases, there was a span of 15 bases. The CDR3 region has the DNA TGCAGCGTTGCCGCTTCAGGGACCCACTATGGCTACACCTTC. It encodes CSVAASGTHYGYTF.

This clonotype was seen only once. CDR3 loop: CAWSEAVWGYTF. The DNA for the CDR3 is TGTGCCTGGAGCGAGGCAGTTTGGGGCTACACCTTC. The chain couples TRBV30 to TRBJ1-2; D is uncertain. Trimming pared 3 bases from V and 8 bases from J, leaving 13 bases between. Germline CDR1 GTSNPN, CDR2 SVGIG (reference sequence). The CDR3 sequence is 12 residues long.

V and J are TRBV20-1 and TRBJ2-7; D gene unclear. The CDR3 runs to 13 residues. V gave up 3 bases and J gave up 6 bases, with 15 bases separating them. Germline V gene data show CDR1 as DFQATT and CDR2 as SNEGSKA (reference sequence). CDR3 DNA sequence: TGCAGTGCTAGGACTCTTCTTTACTCCGAGCAGTACTTC. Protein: CSARTLLYSEQYF.

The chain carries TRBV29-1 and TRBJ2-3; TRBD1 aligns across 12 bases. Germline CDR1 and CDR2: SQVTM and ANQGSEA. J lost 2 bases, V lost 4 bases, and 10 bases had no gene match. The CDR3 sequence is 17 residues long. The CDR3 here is CSVAGTGGHSITDTQYF. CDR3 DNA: TGCAGCGTTGCCGGGACAGGGGGCCACTCAATCACAGATACGCAGTATTTT.

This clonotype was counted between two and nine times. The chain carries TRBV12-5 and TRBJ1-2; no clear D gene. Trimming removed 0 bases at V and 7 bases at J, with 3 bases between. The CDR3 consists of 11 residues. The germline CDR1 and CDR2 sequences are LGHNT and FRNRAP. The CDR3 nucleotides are TGTGCTAGTGGTTTGGTTTTTGGCTACACCTTC. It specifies CASGLVFGYTF.

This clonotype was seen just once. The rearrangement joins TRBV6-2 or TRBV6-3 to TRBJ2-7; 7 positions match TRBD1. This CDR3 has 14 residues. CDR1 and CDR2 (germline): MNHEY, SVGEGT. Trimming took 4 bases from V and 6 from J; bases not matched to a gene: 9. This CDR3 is CASSSRTGLCEQYF. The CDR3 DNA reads TGTGCCAGCAGTTCCAGGACAGGCCTCTGCGAGCAGTACTTC.

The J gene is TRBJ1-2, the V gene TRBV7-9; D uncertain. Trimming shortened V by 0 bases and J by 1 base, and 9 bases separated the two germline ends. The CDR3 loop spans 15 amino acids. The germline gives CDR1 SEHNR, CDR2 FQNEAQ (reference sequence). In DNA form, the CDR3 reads TGTGCCAGCAGCTTAGCCCTACGTATTAACTATGGCTACACCTTC. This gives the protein CASSLALRINYGYTF.

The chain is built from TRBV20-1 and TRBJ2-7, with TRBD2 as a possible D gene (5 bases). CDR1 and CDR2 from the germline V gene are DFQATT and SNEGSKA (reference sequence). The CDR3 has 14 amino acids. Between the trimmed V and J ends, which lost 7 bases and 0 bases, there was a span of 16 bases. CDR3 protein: CSVSGLPSSYEQYF. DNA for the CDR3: TGCAGTGTATCAGGACTTCCGAGCTCCTACGAGCAGTACTTC.

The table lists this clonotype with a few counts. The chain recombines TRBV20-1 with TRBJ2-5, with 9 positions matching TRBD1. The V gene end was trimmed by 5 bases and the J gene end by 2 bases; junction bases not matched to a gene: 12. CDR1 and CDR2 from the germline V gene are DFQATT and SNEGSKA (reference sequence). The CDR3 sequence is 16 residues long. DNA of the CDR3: TGCAGTGCTCGAGGTGGGACGGGACAGGGTCAAGAGACCCAGTACTTC. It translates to CSARGGTGQGQETQYF.

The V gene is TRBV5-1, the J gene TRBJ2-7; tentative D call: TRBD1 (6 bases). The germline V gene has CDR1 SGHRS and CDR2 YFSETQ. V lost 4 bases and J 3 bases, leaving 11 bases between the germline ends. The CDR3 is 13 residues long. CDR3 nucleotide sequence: TGCGCCAGCAGCCACTCGGACAGCTACGAGCAGTACTTC. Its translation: CASSHSDSYEQYF.

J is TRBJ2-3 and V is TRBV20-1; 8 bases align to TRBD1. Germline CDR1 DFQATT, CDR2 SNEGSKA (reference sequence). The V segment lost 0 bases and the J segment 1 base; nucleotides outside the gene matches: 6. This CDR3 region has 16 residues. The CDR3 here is CSARDQGAKGTDTQYF. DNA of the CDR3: TGCAGTGCTAGAGATCAGGGGGCAAAAGGCACAGATACGCAGTATTTT.

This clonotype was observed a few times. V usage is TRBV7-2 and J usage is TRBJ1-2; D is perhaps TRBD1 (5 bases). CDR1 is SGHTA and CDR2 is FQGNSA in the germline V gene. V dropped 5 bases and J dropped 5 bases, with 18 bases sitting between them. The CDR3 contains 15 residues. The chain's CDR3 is CASSPDTDEGYGYTF. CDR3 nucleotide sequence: TGTGCCAGCAGCCCGGACACGGACGAGGGGTATGGCTACACCTTC.

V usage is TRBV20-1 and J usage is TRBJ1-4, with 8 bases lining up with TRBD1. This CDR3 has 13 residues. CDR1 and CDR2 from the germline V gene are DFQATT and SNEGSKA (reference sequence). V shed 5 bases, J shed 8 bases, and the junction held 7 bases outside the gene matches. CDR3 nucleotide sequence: TGCAGTGCTCGAAAGGGACAGGCGGAAAAACTGTTTTTT. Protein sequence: CSARKGQAEKLFF.

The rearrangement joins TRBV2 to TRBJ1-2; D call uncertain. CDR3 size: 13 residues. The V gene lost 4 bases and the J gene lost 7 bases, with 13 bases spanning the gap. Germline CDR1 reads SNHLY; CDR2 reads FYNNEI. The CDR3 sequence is CASSGIGLRGYTF. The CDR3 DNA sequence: TGTGCCAGCAGTGGTATAGGGTTGCGTGGCTACACCTTC.

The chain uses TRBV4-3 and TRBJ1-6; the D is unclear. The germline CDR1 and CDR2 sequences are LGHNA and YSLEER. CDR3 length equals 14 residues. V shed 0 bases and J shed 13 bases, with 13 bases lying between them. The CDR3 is CASSQDREGDPLHF. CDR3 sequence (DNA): TGCGCCAGCAGCCAAGATCGGGAGGGTGATCCCCTCCACTTT.